Sequencing of this TCR beta chain was carried out in a study of T cell changes during pregnancy in multiple sclerosis. Here immunoSEQ multiplex PCR was the method, and the copy in TCRdb shows in-frame clones only, minus some. The data show 70,000 or so clones, 91% seen once. The CDR3 has 22 amino acids. Per germline, CDR1 MDHEN and CDR2 SYDVKM. V shed 3 bases, J shed 3 bases, and the junction held 19 bases outside the gene matches. The chain recombines TRBV28 with TRBJ2-1; 14 bases are shared with TRBD2. The sequence was collected from a female donor in good health, enrolled as a control in a pregnancy study. Here the sequenced sample was peripheral blood, taken in the third trimester of pregnancy. Here the CDR3 DNA reads TGTGCCAGCAGTTTTTCACCGGGTGGGGGACTAGCGGGAGAGGGGTACTACAATGAGCAGTTCTTC. This codes for CASSFSPGGGLAGEGYYNEQFF.